This T cell receptor (beta chain) was profiled in a study of regulatory and conventional T cells in RAG deficiency. General study points: RAG-deficient patients showed markedly lower Shannon entropy and higher Simpson indices than control T-cell subsets. In Omenn syndrome, Treg and Tconv repertoires overlapped >90%.

The sorted conventional CD4+ T cells were CD25-low and CD127-high, with genomic DNA sequenced. Trimming left V 2 bases short and J 5 bases short, with 8 bases between. CDR3 size: 13 residues. Germline V gene lookup returns CDR1 SGHRS and CDR2 YFSETQ. TCRdb's copy holds only in-frame clones and misses some; the assay was immunoSEQ multiplex PCR. The sample has about 46,000 clones, about 87% seen once. Concerning this clone itself: Its target is unknown.

The same specimen was also included in a second study, on regulatory T cells. From that study: Primers: 52 TRBV forward and 13 TRBJ reverse.

The TCR was taken from a human donor in good health. J is TRBJ1-5 and V is TRBV5-1; the D is unclear. The sample taken for sequencing was CD4+ effector T cells sorted from blood. This CDR3 reads CASSLGGDQPQHF. In DNA form, the CDR3 reads TGCGCCAGCAGCTTAGGTGGCGATCAGCCCCAGCATTTT.